The T cell receptor (beta chain) described here comes from a study of blood T cells in healthy people across ages. General study findings and limits: Estimated diversity that came from one million T cells was considered an underestimate. It was not known whether donors were CMV positive (a possible confounder of expanded clonotype changes).

For the second PCR, which ran for about 7 to 11 cycles, a sample-barcoded 5' primer and a J-beta primer mix were used. Tagging of each cDNA molecule was performed by a template-switch adaptor with 12 random nucleotides. MiXCR, run by TCRdb on the 5' RACE reads, gives a single entry per CDR3 protein. The sample has around 800,000 distinct CDR3 sequences, roughly 24% seen once; the top ten hold 3%. On this clonotype itself: Its antigen remains unidentified.

These records were also assigned to another study, of T cells of mothers and their children.

Sequenced input: blood. The receptor was derived from a boy aged 5-17 years in good health.

The CDR3 DNA sequence: TGTGCCAGCACCAATCCCACATACGAAGAGACCCAGTACTTC. Encoded protein: CASTNPTYEETQYF. The rearrangement uses TRBV5-5 and TRBJ2-5; D not resolved. Germline V gives CDR1 SGHKS, CDR2 YYEKEE (reference sequence). This CDR3 has 14 residues. V lost 6 bases, J lost 3 bases, and 15 bases lay in between.